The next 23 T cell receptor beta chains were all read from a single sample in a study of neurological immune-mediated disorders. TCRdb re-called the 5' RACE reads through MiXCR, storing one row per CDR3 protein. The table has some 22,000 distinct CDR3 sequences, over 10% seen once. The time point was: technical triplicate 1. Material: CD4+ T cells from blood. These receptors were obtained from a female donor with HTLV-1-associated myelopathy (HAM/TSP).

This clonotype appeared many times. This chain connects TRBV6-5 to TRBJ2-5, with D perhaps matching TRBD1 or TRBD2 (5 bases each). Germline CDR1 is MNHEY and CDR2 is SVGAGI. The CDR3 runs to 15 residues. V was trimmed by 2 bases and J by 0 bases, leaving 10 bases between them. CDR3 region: CASSYRPGHQETQYF. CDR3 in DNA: TGTGCCAGCAGTTACAGGCCGGGACACCAAGAGACCCAGTACTTC.

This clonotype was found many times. The CDR3 reads CASSFSRDTQYF. In DNA, the CDR3 is TGTGCCAGCAGCTTTTCCCGGGATACGCAGTATTTT. The V call is TRBV7-8, the J call TRBJ2-3; D not resolved. This CDR3 region has 12 residues. V was cut by 3 bases and J by 6 bases, with 7 bases left in between. Germline V lookup: CDR1 SGHVS, CDR2 FQNEAQ.

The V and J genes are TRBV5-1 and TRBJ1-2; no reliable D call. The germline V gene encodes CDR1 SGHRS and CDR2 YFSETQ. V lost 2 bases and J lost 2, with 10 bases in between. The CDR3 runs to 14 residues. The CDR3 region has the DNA TGCGCCAGCAGCTTCGAGGGTCCGAACTATGGCTACACCTTC. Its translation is CASSFEGPNYGYTF.

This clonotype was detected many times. CDR3 DNA sequence: TGCGCCAGCAGCACCACTGGGGGGCCCGGCACAGATACGCAGTATTTT. It encodes CASSTTGGPGTDTQYF. The V call is TRBV5-1, the J call TRBJ2-3, with D perhaps assigned TRBD1 or TRBD2 (6 bases each). Trimming removed 4 bases at V and 1 base at J, with 16 bases between. The CDR3 totals 16 residues. The germline V gene has CDR1 SGHRS and CDR2 YFSETQ.

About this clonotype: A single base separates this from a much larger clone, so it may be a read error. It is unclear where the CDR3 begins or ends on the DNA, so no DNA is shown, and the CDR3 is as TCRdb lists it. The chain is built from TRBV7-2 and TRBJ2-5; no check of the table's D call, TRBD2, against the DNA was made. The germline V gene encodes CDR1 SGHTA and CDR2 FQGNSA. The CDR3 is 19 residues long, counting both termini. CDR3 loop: CASSFYICSASNRKETQYF.

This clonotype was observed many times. The CDR3 nucleotides are TGTGCCAGCAGCTTAACCGGGAACGCCTACGAGCAGTACTTC. This encodes CASSLTGNAYEQYF. The gene calls are TRBV5-5 and TRBJ2-7, with a possible D match to TRBD2 (5 bases). Trimming left V 2 bases short and J 2 bases short, with 11 bases between. The CDR3 is made up of 14 amino acids. Germline V gene sequence: CDR1 SGHKS, CDR2 YYEKEE (reference sequence).

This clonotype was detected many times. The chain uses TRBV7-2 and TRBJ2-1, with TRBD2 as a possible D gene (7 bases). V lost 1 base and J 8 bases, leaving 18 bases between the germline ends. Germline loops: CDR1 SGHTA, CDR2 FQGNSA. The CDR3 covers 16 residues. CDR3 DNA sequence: TGTGCCAGCAGCTTAGTAGGGGGGGAGGGGACGGATGAGCAGTTCTTC. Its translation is CASSLVGGEGTDEQFF.

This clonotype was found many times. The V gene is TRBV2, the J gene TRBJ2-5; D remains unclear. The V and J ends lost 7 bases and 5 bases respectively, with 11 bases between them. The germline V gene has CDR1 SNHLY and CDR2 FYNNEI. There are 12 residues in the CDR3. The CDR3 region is CASKRTRETQYF. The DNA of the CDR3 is TGTGCCAGCAAACGGACGCGGGAGACCCAGTACTTC.

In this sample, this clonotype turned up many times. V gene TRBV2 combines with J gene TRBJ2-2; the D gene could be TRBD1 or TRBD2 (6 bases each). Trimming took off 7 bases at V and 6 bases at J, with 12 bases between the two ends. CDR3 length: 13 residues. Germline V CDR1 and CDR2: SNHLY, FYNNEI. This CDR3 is CASTKGGPGELFF. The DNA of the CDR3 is TGTGCCAGCACCAAAGGGGGGCCCGGGGAGCTGTTTTTT.

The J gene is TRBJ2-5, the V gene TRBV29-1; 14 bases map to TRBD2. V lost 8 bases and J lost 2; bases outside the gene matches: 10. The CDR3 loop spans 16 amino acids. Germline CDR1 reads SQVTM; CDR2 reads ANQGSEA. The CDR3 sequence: CSPDPGLAGVQETQYF. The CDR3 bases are TGCAGCCCAGATCCGGGACTAGCGGGGGTGCAAGAGACCCAGTACTTC.

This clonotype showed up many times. The CDR3: CASTQPPKGGYTF. The CDR3 DNA is TGTGCCAGCACCCAGCCTCCTAAGGGGGGCTACACCTTC. The chain couples TRBV12-3 or TRBV12-4 to TRBJ1-2; maybe TRBD1 (5 bases). The CDR3 has 13 amino acids. V was pared by 7 bases and J by 8 bases, with 17 bases between.

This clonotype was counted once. The CDR3 bases are TGTGCCAGCAGCTTGCTAGCGACTGATACTGGGGAGCTGTTTTTT. This codes for CASSLLATDTGELFF. This sequence joins TRBV5-4 and TRBJ2-2; tentatively, D is TRBD2 (6 bases). Trimming pared 1 base from V and 8 bases from J, leaving 15 bases between. The V gene's germline CDR1 is SGHNT and CDR2 YYREEE (reference sequence). The CDR3 is 15 residues long. Complete variable domain (other parts from reference TRBV5-4 and TRBJ2-2): ETGVTQSPTHLIKTRGQQVTLRCSSQSGHNTVSWYQQALGQGPQFIFQYYREEENGRGNFPPRFSGLQFPNYSSELNVNALELDDSALYLCASSLLATDTGELFFGEGSRLTVL.

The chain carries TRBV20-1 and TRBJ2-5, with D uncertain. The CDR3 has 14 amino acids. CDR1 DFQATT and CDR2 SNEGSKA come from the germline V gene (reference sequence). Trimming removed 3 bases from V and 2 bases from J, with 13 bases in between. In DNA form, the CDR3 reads TGCAGTGCTAGGGTGCGCGAGCTACAAGAGACCCAGTACTTC. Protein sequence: CSARVRELQETQYF.

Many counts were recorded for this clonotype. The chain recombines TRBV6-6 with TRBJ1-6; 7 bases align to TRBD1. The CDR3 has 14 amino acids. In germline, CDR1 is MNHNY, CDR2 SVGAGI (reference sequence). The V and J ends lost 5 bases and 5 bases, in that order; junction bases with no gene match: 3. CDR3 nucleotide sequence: TGTGCCAGCAGTATGACAGGGAATAATTCACCCCTCCACTTT. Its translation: CASSMTGNNSPLHF.

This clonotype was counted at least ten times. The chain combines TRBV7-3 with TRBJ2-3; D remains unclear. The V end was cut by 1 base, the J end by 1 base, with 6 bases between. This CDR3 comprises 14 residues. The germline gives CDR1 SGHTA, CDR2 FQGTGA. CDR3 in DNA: TGTGCCAGCAGCTTAATGGGCCGCACAGATACGCAGTATTTT. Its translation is CASSLMGRTDTQYF. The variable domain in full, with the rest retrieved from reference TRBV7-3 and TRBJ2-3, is GAGVSQTPSNKVTEKGKYVELRCDPISGHTALYWYRQSLGQGPEFLIYFQGTGAADDSGLPNDRFFAVRPEGSVSTLKIQRTERGDSAVYLCASSLMGRTDTQYFGPGTRLTVL.

CDR3 amino acids: CSVNGATTSDQETQYF. The CDR3, as DNA: TGCAGCGTTAATGGAGCTACGACTAGCGACCAAGAGACCCAGTACTTC. The chain carries TRBV29-1 and TRBJ2-5; 8 nucleotides agree with TRBD2. CDR3 size: 16 residues. Per the germline V gene, CDR1 is SQVTM and CDR2 is ANQGSEA. J gave up 0 bases and V 5 bases, and 11 bases lay outside the gene matches.

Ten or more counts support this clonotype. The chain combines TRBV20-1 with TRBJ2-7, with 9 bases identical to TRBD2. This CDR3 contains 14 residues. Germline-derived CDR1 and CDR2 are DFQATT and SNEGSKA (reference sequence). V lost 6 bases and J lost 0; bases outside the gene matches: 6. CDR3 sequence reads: CSAGGLAHSYEQYF. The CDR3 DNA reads TGCAGTGCCGGGGGACTAGCTCACTCCTACGAGCAGTACTTC.

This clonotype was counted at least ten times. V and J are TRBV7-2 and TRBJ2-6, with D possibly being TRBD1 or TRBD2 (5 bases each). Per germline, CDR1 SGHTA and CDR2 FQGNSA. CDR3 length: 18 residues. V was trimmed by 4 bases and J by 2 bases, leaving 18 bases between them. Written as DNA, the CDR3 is TGTGCCAGCAGCTCAGGCGTGTACTGGGGGACTGGGGCCAACGTCCTGACTTTC. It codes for CASSSGVYWGTGANVLTF.

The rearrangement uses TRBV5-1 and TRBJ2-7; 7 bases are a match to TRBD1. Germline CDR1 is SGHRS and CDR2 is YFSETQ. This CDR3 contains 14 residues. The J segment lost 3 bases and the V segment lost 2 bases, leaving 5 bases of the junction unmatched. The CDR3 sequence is CASSFRGNHYEQYF. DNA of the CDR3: TGCGCCAGCAGCTTCAGGGGGAACCACTACGAGCAGTACTTC. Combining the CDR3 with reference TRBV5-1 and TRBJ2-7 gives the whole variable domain KAGVTQTPRYLIKTRGQQVTLSCSPISGHRSVSWYQQTPGQGLQFLFEYFSETQRNKGNFPGRFSGRQFSNSRSEMNVSTLELGDSALYLCASSFRGNHYEQYFGPGTRLTVT.

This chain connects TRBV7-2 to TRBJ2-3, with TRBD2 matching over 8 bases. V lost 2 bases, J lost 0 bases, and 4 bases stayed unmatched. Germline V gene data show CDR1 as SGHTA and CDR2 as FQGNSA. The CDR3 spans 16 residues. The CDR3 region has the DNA TGTGCCAGCAGCTTAAGGGCTAGCGGGAGCACAGATACGCAGTATTTT. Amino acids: CASSLRASGSTDTQYF. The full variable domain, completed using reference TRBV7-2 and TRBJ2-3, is GAGVSQSPSNKVTEKGKDVELRCDPISGHTALYWYRQSLGQGLEFLIYFQGNSAPDKSGLPSDRFSAERTGGSVSTLTIQRTQQEDSAVYLCASSLRASGSTDTQYFGPGTRLTVL.

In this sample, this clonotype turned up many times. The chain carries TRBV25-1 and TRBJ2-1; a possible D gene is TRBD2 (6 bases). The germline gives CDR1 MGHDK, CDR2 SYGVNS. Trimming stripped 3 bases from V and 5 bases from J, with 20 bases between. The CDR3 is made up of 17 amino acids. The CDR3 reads CASSDVLVGGTHNEQFF. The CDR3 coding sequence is TGTGCCAGCAGTGATGTTTTGGTGGGGGGAACACACAATGAGCAGTTCTTC.

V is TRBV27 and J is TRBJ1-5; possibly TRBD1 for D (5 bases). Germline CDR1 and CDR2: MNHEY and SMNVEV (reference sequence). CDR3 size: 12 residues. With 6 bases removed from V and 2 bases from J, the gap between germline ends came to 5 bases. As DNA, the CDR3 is TGTGCCAGCAGGACAGGCAATCAGCCCCAGCATTTT. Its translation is CASRTGNQPQHF.

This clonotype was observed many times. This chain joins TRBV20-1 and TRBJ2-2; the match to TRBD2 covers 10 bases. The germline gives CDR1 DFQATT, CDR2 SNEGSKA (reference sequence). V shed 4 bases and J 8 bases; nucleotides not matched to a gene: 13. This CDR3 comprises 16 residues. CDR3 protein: CSAILAGSIVMGELFF. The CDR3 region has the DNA TGCAGTGCTATACTAGCGGGGAGTATAGTTATGGGGGAGCTGTTTTTT.